The entry that follows covers one T cell receptor (beta chain) sequence. Original analysis: Amplified reference gene primers provided the basis for estimating nucleated cell counts. TCRdb's table, derived via immunoSEQ multiplex PCR, lists solely in-frame clones and lacks some. V and J calls and clone size come straight from that table; D and trimming were deduced from the DNA. This table holds roughly 62,000 clones, around 84% found once. The data were obtained in a study of blood T cell repertoires in COVID-19. On the study more broadly: Whether acute or convalescent, the COVID-19 samples came from the United States, Italy and Spain. In each case, the material was cDNA or gDNA derived from T cells, B-cell-depleted T cells, or PBMCs.

Germline CDR1 reads MNHEY; CDR2 reads SMNVEV (reference sequence). Germline trimming cut 5 bases from V and 2 bases from J; bases unmatched to any gene: 24. The CDR3 has 22 amino acids. The TCR sequence derives from a man in his 70s with acute or convalescent COVID-19. Material: peripheral blood. The J gene is TRBJ1-5, the V gene TRBV27, with 10 bases that match TRBD1. This CDR3 reads CASSPYQVRGRDRGEGNQPQHF. CDR3 DNA sequence: TGTGCCAGCAGTCCTTACCAGGTCCGGGGTAGGGACAGGGGAGAAGGCAATCAGCCCCAGCATTTT.